The clone carrying this TCR beta chain was found many times. Time point here: persistent/refractory GD, antithyroid drugs over 5 years with positive TRAb. From RNA extracted from PBMCs, the TCR library was made. V lost 6 bases and J lost 1, with 7 bases in between. The CDR3 covers 12 residues. Germline CDR1 reads MNHNS; CDR2 reads SASEGT. This sample was taken from a study of regulatory T cells in long-lasting Graves disease. Study as a whole: Those with persistent Graves' disease had received antithyroid drugs for over 5 years with positive TSH receptor antibodies.

CDR3-region Arm-PCR and iRepertoire HTBI primers produced the TCR beta libraries. TCRdb used MiXCR to reprocess the multiplex PCR reads, holding one entry per CDR3 protein. The table lists fewer than 550,000 distinct CDR3 sequences, about a fifth of them singletons, with roughly 7.7% in the top ten. This receptor was identified in a female donor with Graves disease. This sample comprised peripheral blood mononuclear cells (PBMCs), obtained when the disease was refractory, from a patient treated with antithyroid drugs. The rearrangement links TRBV6-1 to TRBJ2-7; D is ambiguous. CDR3 region: CASSPGSYEQYF. The CDR3 nucleotides read TGTGCCAGCAGCCCGGGTTCCTACGAGCAGTACTTC.